This T cell receptor (beta chain) was recovered during a study of T cell repertoires in cytomegalovirus infection. Study-wide results and caveats: HLA-C-restricted, CMV-specific TCR beta clonotypes were dominant ex vivo.

The CDR3 totals 12 residues. V lost 4 bases and J 5 bases, leaving 5 bases between the germline ends. Per germline, CDR1 MNHNY and CDR2 SVGAGI (reference sequence). Note on this clonotype: The antigen remains undetermined.

TCRdb independently ran MiXCR on the reads; one entry per CDR3 protein. The sample consists of just over 450,000 distinct CDR3 sequences, under 55% of them appearing once. The receptor was derived from a human donor in good health (CMV status not recorded). Some clones in this sample may be carry-over from other donors' samples. The chain links TRBV6-6 to TRBJ2-2; maybe TRBD1 (5 bases). Sample: cultured PBMCs, taken from culture after CMV antigen stimulation. This CDR3 reads CASSSGTGELFF. As DNA, the CDR3 is TGTGCCAGCAGTTCAGGGACCGGGGAGCTGTTTTTT.